The source of this TCR beta chain is a study of T cell responses to AZD1222 COVID-19 vaccine. Study conclusions and caveats: The breadth and depth of Spike-specific TCRs increased once two AZD1222 doses had been given. The donors showed a predominance of white British ancestry and of females, with possible underestimation of clonal diversity. Unmutated variant regions are reportedly the target of nearly half of TCRs that are spike-specific. Among those given AZD1222, only five or six were seropositive at baseline.

Profiling relied on immunoSEQ multiplex PCR, and the TCRdb table lists in-frame clones only, not all of them. The repertoire holds about 150,000 clones, with nearly 95% as singletons. A word on this clone: The antigen remains unidentified.

Germline-derived CDR1 and CDR2 are MNHEY and SVGAGI. V was pared by 6 bases and J by 4 bases, with 7 bases of the junction left unmatched. The CDR3 runs to 15 residues. The starting material was peripheral blood, obtained on day 0 of AZD1222 vaccination. V gene TRBV6-5 combines with J gene TRBJ2-3; 10 bases agree with TRBD1. This receptor was taken from an adult in good health. CDR3 sequence (DNA): TGTGCCAGCAGCTCGACAGGGGGCAACGCAGATACGCAGTATTTT. It encodes CASSSTGGNADTQYF.